These 18 T cell receptor beta chains were sequenced from one sample in a study of beta chain features in type 1 diabetes. cDNA synthesis used the whole RNA isolate, giving expressed TCRB sequences. Produced via immunoSEQ multiplex PCR; TCRdb's table is partial and in-frame only. The table includes about 350,000 clones, around a fifth detected once. Sequencing was done on a sample of naive CD4+ T cells from blood. All receptors derive from a woman aged 18-30 years in good health.

V gene TRBV18 combines with J gene TRBJ1-2, with 8 bases aligning to TRBD1. There are 14 residues in the CDR3. Germline CDR1 and CDR2: KGHSH and LQKENI. With 3 bases clipped from V and 4 bases from J, the junction kept 4 bases outside the gene matches. CDR3 bases: TGTGCCAGCTCACCCGGACAGGGCCTCTATGGCTACACCTTC. It codes for CASSPGQGLYGYTF. Full variable domain (outside the CDR3, taken from reference TRBV18 and TRBJ1-2): NAGVMQNPRHLVRRRGQEARLRCSPMKGHSHVYWYRQLPEEGLKFMVYLQKENIIDESGMPKERFSAEFPKEGPSILRIQQVVRGDSAAYFCASSPGQGLYGYTFGSGTRLTVV.

V usage is TRBV9 and J usage is TRBJ1-5, with D possibly being TRBD1 (5 bases). Trimming stripped 4 bases from V and 5 bases from J, with 16 bases between. CDR3 length: 15 residues. Germline assignment: CDR1 SGDLS and CDR2 YYNGEE. The CDR3 sequence: CASSQGPLGDQPQHF. The CDR3 DNA reads as TGTGCCAGCAGCCAAGGCCCGCTAGGGGATCAGCCCCAGCATTTT.

The V call is TRBV4-1, the J call TRBJ2-5; no reliable D call. Germline V lookup: CDR1 MGHRA, CDR2 YSYEKL. Trimming left V 6 bases short and J 3 bases short, with 11 bases between. The CDR3 consists of 13 residues. The CDR3 here is CASSRIREETQYF. CDR3 DNA: TGCGCCAGCAGTCGGATACGGGAAGAGACCCAGTACTTC.

The J gene is TRBJ1-2, the V gene TRBV9; no clear D gene. V was shortened by 0 bases and J by 10 bases, with 16 bases between the two germline ends. CDR3 size: 14 residues. The germline gives CDR1 SGDLS, CDR2 YYNGEE. The CDR3 loop is CASSVDSSVRNYTF. CDR3 sequence (DNA): TGTGCCAGCAGCGTAGACTCATCTGTCCGAAACTACACCTTC.

This clone showed up just a few times. The chain links TRBV29-1 to TRBJ1-2; D is perhaps TRBD1 (6 bases). V gave up 3 bases and J gave up 9 bases, with 17 bases separating them. The CDR3 length is 13 residues. Germline assignment: CDR1 SQVTM and CDR2 ANQGSEA. DNA for the CDR3: TGCAGCGTTGATCAGGCCAGGGGAGCGAGCTACACCTTC. It specifies CSVDQARGASYTF.

This clone was counted only a few times. The J gene is TRBJ1-1, the V gene TRBV19; D ambiguous. The CDR3 is made up of 13 amino acids. The V end lost 5 bases, the J end lost 0 bases, and 7 bases lay between the germline ends. From germline, CDR1 is LNHDA and CDR2 SQIVND (reference sequence). CDR3 sequence (DNA): TGTGCCAGTAGTCCCGTCCTGAACACTGAAGCTTTCTTT. Amino acid sequence: CASSPVLNTEAFF.

There are a few counts of this clone. The chain is built from TRBV5-1 and TRBJ2-6; D is unresolved. CDR3 length: 14 amino acids. Trimming left V 9 bases short and J 0 bases short, with 10 bases between. Looked up from germline, CDR1 is SGHRS and CDR2 is YFSETQ. The CDR3 protein is CATNPSSGANVLTF. CDR3 sequence (DNA): TGCGCCACCAACCCCAGCTCTGGGGCCAACGTCCTGACTTTC. The entire variable domain, with the rest obtained from reference TRBV5-1 and TRBJ2-6, is as follows: KAGVTQTPRYLIKTRGQQVTLSCSPISGHRSVSWYQQTPGQGLQFLFEYFSETQRNKGNFPGRFSGRQFSNSRSEMNVSTLELGDSALYLCATNPSSGANVLTFGAGSRLTVL.

This clone was counted a few times. The chain recombines TRBV4-2 with TRBJ2-4, with 9 nucleotides matching TRBD1. There are 17 residues in the CDR3. The junction had 5 bases not matched to a gene; V was cut back by 2 bases and J by 0 bases. Germline V gene sequence: CDR1 LGHNA, CDR2 YNFKEQ. The CDR3 region has the DNA TGTGCCAGCAGCCAATACCGGGACAGGGTAGCCAAAAACATTCAGTACTTC. Protein sequence: CASSQYRDRVAKNIQYF.

This clone has only a few counts. The chain carries TRBV5-1 and TRBJ2-7, with 9 nucleotides matching TRBD2. J gave up 7 bases and V 5 bases, and 19 bases lay outside the gene matches. CDR1 SGHRS and CDR2 YFSETQ come from the germline V gene. This CDR3 is built from 17 residues. CDR3 sequence (DNA): TGCGCCAGCAGTCCCTTTTTTACCGCGGGAGGGCCCAAAGAGCAGTACTTC. This gives the protein CASSPFFTAGGPKEQYF.

This clone was seen a handful of times. The chain uses TRBV30 and TRBJ1-6; D is possibly TRBD1 (6 bases). The CDR3 contains 14 residues. Trimming removed 4 bases from V and 7 bases from J, with 14 bases in between. Germline V gene data show CDR1 as GTSNPN and CDR2 as SVGIG (reference sequence). CDR3 sequence reads: CAWIRGGSNSPLHF. The CDR3 DNA reads TGTGCCTGGATTCGAGGGGGAAGCAATTCACCCCTCCACTTT.

This clone appeared a single time. V gene TRBV18 combines with J gene TRBJ2-5; TRBD2 matches at 10 bases. The J segment lost 5 bases and the V segment lost 1 base, leaving 4 bases of the junction unmatched. The CDR3 covers 15 residues. Germline V CDR1 and CDR2: KGHSH, LQKENI. The CDR3 loop reads CASSPRSSGSETQYF. The CDR3 DNA sequence: TGTGCCAGCTCACCACGTTCTAGCGGGAGCGAGACCCAGTACTTC. Full variable domain (outside the CDR3, taken from reference TRBV18 and TRBJ2-5): NAGVMQNPRHLVRRRGQEARLRCSPMKGHSHVYWYRQLPEEGLKFMVYLQKENIIDESGMPKERFSAEFPKEGPSILRIQQVVRGDSAAYFCASSPRSSGSETQYFGPGTRLLVL.

This chain joins TRBV5-4 and TRBJ1-2; no clear D gene. V lost 3 bases to trimming and J lost 8 bases, with 14 bases between them. Per germline, CDR1 SGHNT and CDR2 YYREEE (reference sequence). The CDR3 runs to 13 residues. As DNA, the CDR3 is TGTGCCAGCAGCTCCGGAGGAGGAAGAGGCTACACCTTC. This encodes CASSSGGGRGYTF.

This clone was observed once. The V call is TRBV7-9, the J call TRBJ2-3, with 10 bases that match TRBD2. The V and J ends lost 4 bases and 2 bases, in that order; junction bases with no gene match: 6. Germline CDR1 and CDR2: SEHNR and FQNEAQ (reference sequence). This CDR3 is built from 16 residues. CDR3 sequence: CASSSSGGRITDTQYF. CDR3 DNA sequence: TGTGCCAGCAGCTCTAGCGGGGGCCGAATCACAGATACGCAGTATTTT.

Only a few counts were recorded for this clone. The chain joins TRBV5-1 to TRBJ1-1; 8 nucleotides align to TRBD1. Germline loops: CDR1 SGHRS, CDR2 YFSETQ. This CDR3 region has 16 residues. Trimming removed 0 bases from V and 4 bases from J; junction bases left unmatched: 8. The CDR3 DNA follows: TGCGCCAGCAGCTTGGCCGGATGGGGACAGGTCACTGAAGCTTTCTTT. Translated, it gives CASSLAGWGQVTEAFF.

Note on this clone: Other DNA sequences within the sample encode an identical CDR3. The genes are TRBV5-1 and TRBJ2-5; 8 bases are a match to TRBD2. This CDR3 comprises 15 residues. Losses at the gene ends were 2 bases for V and 1 base for J; bases not matched to a gene: 4. Germline CDR1 is SGHRS and CDR2 is YFSETQ. This CDR3 is CASSLGSGGQETQYF. The CDR3, as DNA: TGCGCCAGCAGCTTAGGCAGCGGGGGCCAAGAGACCCAGTACTTC.

For the CDR3, the DNA is TGTGCCAGCAGTGTGGCCCACCGTCGAAGCGAGCAGTACTTC. It specifies CASSVAHRRSEQYF. This rearrangement joins TRBV6-1 to TRBJ2-7; D remains ambiguous. The length of the CDR3 is 14 residues. Trimming stripped 4 bases from V and 6 bases from J, with 16 bases between. Germline V gene data show CDR1 as MNHNS and CDR2 as SASEGT.

This clone was detected only a few times. The rearrangement links TRBV2 to TRBJ1-1; the match to TRBD1 covers 7 bases. V trimming: 7 bases; J trimming: 3 bases; junction bases outside the gene matches: 8. The V gene's germline CDR1 is SNHLY and CDR2 FYNNEI. The CDR3 runs 14 residues. The CDR3 loop is CASTRQGGDTEAFF. In DNA form, the CDR3 reads TGTGCCAGCACTCGACAGGGTGGTGACACTGAAGCTTTCTTT. The complete variable domain, with remaining parts taken from reference TRBV2 and TRBJ1-1, reads EPEVTQTPSHQVTQMGQEVILRCVPISNHLYFYWYRQILGQKVEFLVSFYNNEISEKSEIFDDQFSVERPDGSNFTLKIRSTKLEDSAMYFCASTRQGGDTEAFFGQGTRLTVV.

The J gene is TRBJ2-1, the V gene TRBV28; a weak D match, TRBD1 (7 bases). This CDR3 is built from 13 residues. Trimming took off 5 bases at V and 7 bases at J, with 12 bases between the two ends. Germline loops: CDR1 MDHEN, CDR2 SYDVKM. For the CDR3, the DNA is TGTGCCAGCAGTGGAGGGGGACAGAATGAGCAGTTCTTC. Its translation: CASSGGGQNEQFF.